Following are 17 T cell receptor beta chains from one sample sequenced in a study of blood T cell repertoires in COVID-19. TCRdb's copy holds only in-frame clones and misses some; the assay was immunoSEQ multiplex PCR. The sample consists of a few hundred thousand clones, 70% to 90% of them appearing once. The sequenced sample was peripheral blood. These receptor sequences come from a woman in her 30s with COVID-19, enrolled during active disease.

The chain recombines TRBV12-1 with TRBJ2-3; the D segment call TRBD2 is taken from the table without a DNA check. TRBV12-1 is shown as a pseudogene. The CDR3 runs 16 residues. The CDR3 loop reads CASSFDRGGHTDTQYF. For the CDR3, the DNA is TGTGCCAGCAGCTTTGATCGCGGGGGACACACAGATACGCAGTATTTT.

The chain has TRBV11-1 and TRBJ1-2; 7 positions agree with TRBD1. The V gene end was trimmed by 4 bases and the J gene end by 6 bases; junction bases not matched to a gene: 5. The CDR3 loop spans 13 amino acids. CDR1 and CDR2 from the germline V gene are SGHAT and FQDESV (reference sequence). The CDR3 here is CASSWGQNDGYTF. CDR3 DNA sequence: TGTGCCAGCAGCTGGGGACAGAACGATGGCTACACCTTC.

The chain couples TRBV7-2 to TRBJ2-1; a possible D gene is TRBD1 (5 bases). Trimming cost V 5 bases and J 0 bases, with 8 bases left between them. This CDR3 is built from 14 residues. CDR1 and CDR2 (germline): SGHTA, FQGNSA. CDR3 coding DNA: TGTGCCAGCAGCCCAGACAGCTCCTACAATGAGCAGTTCTTC. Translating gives CASSPDSSYNEQFF.

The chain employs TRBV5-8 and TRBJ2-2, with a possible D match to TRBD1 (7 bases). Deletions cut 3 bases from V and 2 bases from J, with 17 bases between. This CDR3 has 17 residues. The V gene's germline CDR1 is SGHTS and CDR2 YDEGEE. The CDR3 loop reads CASSSQGGNLNTGELFF. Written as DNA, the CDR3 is TGTGCCAGCAGCTCCCAGGGGGGAAACCTTAACACCGGGGAGCTGTTTTTT.

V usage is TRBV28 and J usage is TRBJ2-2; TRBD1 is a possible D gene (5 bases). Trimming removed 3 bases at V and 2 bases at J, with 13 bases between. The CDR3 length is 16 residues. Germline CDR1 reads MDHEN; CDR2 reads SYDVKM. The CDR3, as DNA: TGTGCCAGCAGTTTGGCAACTGGGGCAAACACCGGGGAGCTGTTTTTT. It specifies CASSLATGANTGELFF.

The CDR3 coding sequence is TGCGCCAGCAGCGTCGGGTACTCGGGACAGCTGCAAGAGACCCAGTACTTC. This gives the protein CASSVGYSGQLQETQYF. The chain uses TRBV5-1 and TRBJ2-5; 7 bases match TRBD1. CDR1 is SGHRS and CDR2 is YFSETQ in the germline V gene. Unmatched junction bases numbered 14, after V lost 4 bases and J lost 2 bases. This CDR3 has 17 amino acids.

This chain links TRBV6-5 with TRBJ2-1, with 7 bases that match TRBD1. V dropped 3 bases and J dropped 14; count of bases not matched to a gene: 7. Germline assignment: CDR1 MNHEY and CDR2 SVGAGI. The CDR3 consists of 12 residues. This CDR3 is CASSYPGTEEFF. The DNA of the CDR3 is TGTGCCAGCAGTTATCCGGGGACAGAGGAGTTCTTC.

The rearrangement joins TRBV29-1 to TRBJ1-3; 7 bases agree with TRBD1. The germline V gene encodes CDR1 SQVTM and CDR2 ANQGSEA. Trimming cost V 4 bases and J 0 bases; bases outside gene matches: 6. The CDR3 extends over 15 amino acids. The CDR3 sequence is CSVGRGPSSGNTIYF. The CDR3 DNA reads TGCAGCGTTGGGAGGGGGCCAAGCTCTGGAAACACCATATATTTT.

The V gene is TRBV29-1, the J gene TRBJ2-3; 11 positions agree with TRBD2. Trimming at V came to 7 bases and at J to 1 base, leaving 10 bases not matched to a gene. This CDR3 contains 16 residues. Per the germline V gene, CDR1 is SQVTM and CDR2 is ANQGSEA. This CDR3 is CSAPVSGRAGTDTQYF. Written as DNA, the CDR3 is TGCAGCGCGCCGGTTAGCGGGAGGGCAGGCACAGATACGCAGTATTTT.

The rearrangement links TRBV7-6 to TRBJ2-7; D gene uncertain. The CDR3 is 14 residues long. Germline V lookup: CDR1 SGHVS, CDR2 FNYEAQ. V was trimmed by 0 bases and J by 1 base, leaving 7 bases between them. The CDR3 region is CASSLAAYSYEQYV. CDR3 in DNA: TGTGCCAGCAGCTTAGCCGCCTATTCCTACGAGCAGTACGTC.

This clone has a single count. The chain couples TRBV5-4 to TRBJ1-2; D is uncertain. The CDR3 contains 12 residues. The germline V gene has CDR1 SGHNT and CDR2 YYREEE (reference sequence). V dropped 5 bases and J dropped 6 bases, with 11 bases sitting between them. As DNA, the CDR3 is TGTGCCAGCAGACAAGAATTCGATGGCTACACCTTC. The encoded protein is CASRQEFDGYTF.

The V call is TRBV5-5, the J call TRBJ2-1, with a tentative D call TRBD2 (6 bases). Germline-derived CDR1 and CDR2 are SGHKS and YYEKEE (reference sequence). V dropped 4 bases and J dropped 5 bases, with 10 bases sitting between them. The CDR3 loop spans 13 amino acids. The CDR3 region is CASSTGGHNEQFF. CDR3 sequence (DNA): TGTGCCAGCAGCACAGGAGGGCACAATGAGCAGTTCTTC.

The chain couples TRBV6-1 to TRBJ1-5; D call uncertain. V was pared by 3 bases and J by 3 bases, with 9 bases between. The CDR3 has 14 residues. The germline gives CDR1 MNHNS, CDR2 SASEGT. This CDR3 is CASSEAGVNQPQHF. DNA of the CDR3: TGTGCCAGCAGTGAGGCAGGTGTCAATCAGCCCCAGCATTTT.

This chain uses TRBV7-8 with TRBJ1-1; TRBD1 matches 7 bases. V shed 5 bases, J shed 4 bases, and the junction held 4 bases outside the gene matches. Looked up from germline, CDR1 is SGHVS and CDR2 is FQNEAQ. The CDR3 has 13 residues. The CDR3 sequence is CASSHDRVTEAFF. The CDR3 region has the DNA TGTGCCAGCAGCCACGACAGGGTCACTGAAGCTTTCTTT.

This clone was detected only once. The DNA of the CDR3 is TGTGCCAGCTCGCCGACACTGATCTCTGGAAACACCATATATTTT. This gives the protein CASSPTLISGNTIYF. V and J are TRBV18 and TRBJ1-3; D uncertain. The CDR3 runs to 15 residues. V lost 6 bases and J lost 0, with 12 bases in between. CDR1 and CDR2 from the germline V gene are KGHSH and LQKENI. The full variable domain, its missing parts supplied by reference TRBV18 and TRBJ1-3, is NAGVMQNPRHLVRRRGQEARLRCSPMKGHSHVYWYRQLPEEGLKFMVYLQKENIIDESGMPKERFSAEFPKEGPSILRIQQVVRGDSAAYFCASSPTLISGNTIYFGEGSWLTVV.

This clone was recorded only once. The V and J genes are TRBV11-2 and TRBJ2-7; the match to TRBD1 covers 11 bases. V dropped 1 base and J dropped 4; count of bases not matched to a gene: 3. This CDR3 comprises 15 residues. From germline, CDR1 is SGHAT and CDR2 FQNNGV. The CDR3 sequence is CASSLGTGGGYEQYF. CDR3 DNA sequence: TGTGCCAGCAGCTTAGGGACAGGGGGCGGTTACGAGCAGTACTTC.

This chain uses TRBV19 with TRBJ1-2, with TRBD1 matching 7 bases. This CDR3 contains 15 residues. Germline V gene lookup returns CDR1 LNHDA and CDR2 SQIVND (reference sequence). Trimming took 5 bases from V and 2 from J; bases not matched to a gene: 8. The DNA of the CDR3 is TGTGCCAGTAGTCCCCAGACAGGGCGGAACTATGGCTACACCTTC. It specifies CASSPQTGRNYGYTF.